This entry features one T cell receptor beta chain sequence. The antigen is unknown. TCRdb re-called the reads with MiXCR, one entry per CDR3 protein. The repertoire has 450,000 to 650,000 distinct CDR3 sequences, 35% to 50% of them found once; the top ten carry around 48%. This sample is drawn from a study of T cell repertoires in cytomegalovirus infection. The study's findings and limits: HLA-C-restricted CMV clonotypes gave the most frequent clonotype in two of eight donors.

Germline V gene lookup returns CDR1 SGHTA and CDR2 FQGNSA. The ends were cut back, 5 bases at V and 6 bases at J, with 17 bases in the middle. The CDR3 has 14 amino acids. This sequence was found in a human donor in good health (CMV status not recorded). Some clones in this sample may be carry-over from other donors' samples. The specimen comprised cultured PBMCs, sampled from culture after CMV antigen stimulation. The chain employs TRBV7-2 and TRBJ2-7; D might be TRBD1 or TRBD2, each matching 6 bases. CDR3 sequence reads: CASSPRERGSEQYF. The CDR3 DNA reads TGTGCCAGCAGCCCACGGGAGAGGGGGAGCGAGCAGTACTTC.